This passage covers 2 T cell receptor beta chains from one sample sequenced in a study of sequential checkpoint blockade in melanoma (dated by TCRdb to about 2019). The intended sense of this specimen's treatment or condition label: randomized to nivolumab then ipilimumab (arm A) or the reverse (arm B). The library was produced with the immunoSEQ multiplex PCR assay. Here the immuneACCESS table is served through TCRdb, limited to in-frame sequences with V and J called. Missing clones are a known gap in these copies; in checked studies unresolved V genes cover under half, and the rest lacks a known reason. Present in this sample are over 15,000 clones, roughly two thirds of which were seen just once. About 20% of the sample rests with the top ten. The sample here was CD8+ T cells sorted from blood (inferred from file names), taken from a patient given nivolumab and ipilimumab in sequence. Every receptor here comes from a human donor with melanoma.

CDR3: CASSYRGRNEKLFF. CDR3 in DNA: TGTGCCAGCAGCTACAGGGGGCGCAATGAAAAACTGTTTTTT. This sequence joins TRBV6-6 and TRBJ1-4; 9 nucleotides match TRBD1. V lost 6 bases to trimming and J lost 5 bases; unmatched junction nucleotides: 4. The CDR3 contains 14 residues. CDR1 and CDR2 (germline): MNHNY, SVGAGI (reference sequence).

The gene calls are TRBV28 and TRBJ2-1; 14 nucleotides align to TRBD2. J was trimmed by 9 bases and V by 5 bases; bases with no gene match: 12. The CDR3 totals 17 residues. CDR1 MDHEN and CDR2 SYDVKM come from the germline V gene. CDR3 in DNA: TGTGCCAGCAGTCCACGTACCGGGACTAGCGGGAGCGGTGAGCAGTTCTTC. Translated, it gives CASSPRTGTSGSGEQFF.